The rows below give T cell receptor beta chains drawn from one sample of a study of response to subunit inactivated influenza vaccine. TCRdb reprocessed the RT-PCR reads via MiXCR and lists one record per CDR3 protein. Seen here are hundreds of thousands of distinct CDR3 sequences, around 25% observed once, and the top ten hold 1.9%. The sequencing used CD4+ T cells sorted from PBMCs, collected about 5 days after vaccination. These receptors were taken from a man aged 50-60 years who received an inactivated influenza vaccine. Both conserved end residues are part of each CDR3. D genes are given only for firm matches. Only part of the rows carry a size: once, few, many, or a class if the clone is expanded.

clone size: NA; V gene: TRBV27; J gene: TRBJ1-1; D gene: TRBD1; CDR3 DNA: TGTGCCAGCAGCCCGGGACAGGGGATCTCACTGAACACTGAAGCTTTCTTT; CDR3 protein: CASSPGQGISLNTEAFF
clone size: few; V gene: TRBV20-1; J gene: TRBJ2-1; D gene: TRBD2; CDR3 DNA: TGCAGTGCTAGGGGAGCGGGGACCGGCTACAATGAGCAGTTCTTC; CDR3 protein: CSARGAGTGYNEQFF
clone size: few; V gene: TRBV4-3; J gene: TRBJ2-7; D gene: TRBD2; CDR3 DNA: TGCGCCAGCAGCCAAGAGGCGGGGGTTAGCTACGAGCAGTACTTC; CDR3 protein: CASSQEAGVSYEQYF
clone size: few; V gene: TRBV5-1; J gene: TRBJ1-4; D gene: TRBD1; CDR3 DNA: TGCGCCAGCAGCTTGGAGGGACAGTATAATGAAAAACTGTTTTTT; CDR3 protein: CASSLEGQYNEKLFF
clone size: few; V gene: TRBV6-1; J gene: TRBJ2-7; D gene: NA; CDR3 DNA: TGTGCCAGCAGTCGGAATCCGGGACAAGCACCTTACGAGCAGTACTTC; CDR3 protein: CASSRNPGQAPYEQYF
clone size: NA; V gene: TRBV24-1; J gene: TRBJ2-5; D gene: TRBD1; CDR3 DNA: TGTGCCACCAGTGATCCAGGGGGTCAAGAGACCCAGTACTTC; CDR3 protein: CATSDPGGQETQYF
clone size: few; V gene: TRBV28; J gene: TRBJ1-4; D gene: TRBD1; CDR3 DNA: TGTGCCAGCAGACCGACAGGGAACCCTGAAAAACTGTTTTTT; CDR3 protein: CASRPTGNPEKLFF
clone size: few; V gene: TRBV12-3/TRBV12-4; J gene: TRBJ2-7; D gene: NA; CDR3 DNA: TGTGCCAGCAGTTTGGCCGGGGACGCACGTTACTTC; CDR3 protein: CASSLAGDARYF
clone size: NA; V gene: TRBV4-3; J gene: TRBJ2-6; D gene: NA; CDR3 DNA: TGCGCCAGCAGCCAAGAACCAGCCTCTGGGGCCAACGTCCTGACTTTC; CDR3 protein: CASSQEPASGANVLTF
clone size: NA; V gene: TRBV5-1; J gene: TRBJ2-7; D gene: NA; CDR3 DNA: TGCGCCAGCAGCTTGGGCAGTCCCTACGAGCAGTACTTC; CDR3 protein: CASSLGSPYEQYF
clone size: few; V gene: TRBV12-3/TRBV12-4; J gene: TRBJ2-2; D gene: NA; CDR3 DNA: TGTGCCAGCAGAACGGCAGGAGGTCCCGGGGAGCTGTTTTTT; CDR3 protein: CASRTAGGPGELFF
clone size: NA; V gene: TRBV7-9; J gene: TRBJ1-3; D gene: NA; CDR3 DNA: TGTGCCAGCAGCCGAGGAAGCTCTGGAAACACCATATATTTT; CDR3 protein: CASSRGSSGNTIYF
clone size: NA; V gene: TRBV12-3/TRBV12-4; J gene: TRBJ2-5; D gene: TRBD1; CDR3 DNA: TGTGCCAGCAGGCTTGGGGATACAGGGGGTGAGACCCAGTACTTC; CDR3 protein: CASRLGDTGGETQYF
clone size: few; V gene: TRBV12-1; J gene: TRBJ1-5; D gene: NA; CDR3 DNA: TGTGCCAGCCCCGGGGGGGGACACGCTAGCAATCAGCCCCAGCATTTT; CDR3 protein: CASPGGGHASNQPQHF
clone size: NA; V gene: TRBV6-1; J gene: TRBJ2-2; D gene: TRBD2; CDR3 DNA: TGTGCCGTAGACCCCTGGGAGGGGACCGGGGAGCTGTTTTTT; CDR3 protein: CAVDPWEGTGELFF
clone size: few; V gene: TRBV7-2; J gene: TRBJ2-1; D gene: NA; CDR3 DNA: TGTGCCAGCAGCCCGGGATCCAATGAGCAGTTCTTC; CDR3 protein: CASSPGSNEQFF
clone size: NA; V gene: TRBV6-5; J gene: TRBJ2-5; D gene: TRBD2; CDR3 DNA: TGTGCCAGCAGTTCCCGGACTAGCGGGAGGTTCAGGGAGACCCAGTACTTC; CDR3 protein: CASSSRTSGRFRETQYF
clone size: few; V gene: TRBV20-1; J gene: TRBJ2-1; D gene: NA; CDR3 DNA: TGCAGTGCTCGGACAGTTTTGACCTACAATGAGCAGTTCTTC; CDR3 protein: CSARTVLTYNEQFF
clone size: few; V gene: TRBV7-6; J gene: TRBJ2-1; D gene: TRBD2; CDR3 DNA: TGTGCCAGCAGCTTAGTTGGGCTAGCGGGAGGCAATGAGCAGTTCTTC; CDR3 protein: CASSLVGLAGGNEQFF
clone size: few; V gene: TRBV7-9; J gene: TRBJ1-5; D gene: NA; CDR3 DNA: TGTGCCAGCAGCTTAGCGATAGCCACGGGAGACCAGCCCCAGCATTTT; CDR3 protein: CASSLAIATGDQPQHF
clone size: NA; V gene: TRBV20-1; J gene: TRBJ1-2; D gene: NA; CDR3 DNA: TGCAGTGCTAGTAACGGAAAAACCTATGGCTACACCTTC; CDR3 protein: CSASNGKTYGYTF
clone size: few; V gene: TRBV12-3/TRBV12-4; J gene: TRBJ2-1; D gene: NA; CDR3 DNA: TGTGCCAGCAAAACGACAGTGAGCTCCTACAATGAGCAGTTCTTC; CDR3 protein: CASKTTVSSYNEQFF
clone size: NA; V gene: TRBV10-3; J gene: TRBJ2-1; D gene: NA; CDR3 DNA: TGTGCCATCAGGCGAGGAGGGCCGGAGGCAGAGCAGTTCTTC; CDR3 protein: CAIRRGGPEAEQFF
clone size: few; V gene: TRBV6-5; J gene: TRBJ2-3; D gene: TRBD1; CDR3 DNA: TGTGCCAGCAGTTACCCAACAGGGGGCATGGGTACGCAGTATTTT; CDR3 protein: CASSYPTGGMGTQYF
clone size: NA; V gene: TRBV6-1; J gene: TRBJ1-3; D gene: NA; CDR3 DNA: TGTGCCAGCAGTGAACAGGGAAGGGGACCCTCTGGAAACACCATATATTTT; CDR3 protein: CASSEQGRGPSGNTIYF
clone size: few; V gene: TRBV14; J gene: TRBJ1-6; D gene: NA; CDR3 DNA: TGTGCCAGCAGCCGTCCGGGGACTATTAATTCACCCCTCCACTTT; CDR3 protein: CASSRPGTINSPLHF
clone size: few; V gene: TRBV30; J gene: TRBJ1-2; D gene: NA; CDR3 DNA: TGTGCCTGGAGTGTACACCTCAGGTCTAACTATGGCTACACCTTC; CDR3 protein: CAWSVHLRSNYGYTF
clone size: NA; V gene: TRBV29-1; J gene: TRBJ2-7; D gene: NA; CDR3 DNA: TGCAGCGCCGGGGACCTGGGAAGTTTCTACGAGCAGTACTTC; CDR3 protein: CSAGDLGSFYEQYF
clone size: few; V gene: TRBV30; J gene: TRBJ2-1; D gene: NA; CDR3 DNA: TGTGCCTGGAGTTTGTTAACGGAGGAGCAGTTCTTC; CDR3 protein: CAWSLLTEEQFF
clone size: NA; V gene: TRBV20-1; J gene: TRBJ2-1; D gene: NA; CDR3 DNA: TGCAGTGCTAGACGCGAGACTACTGACAATGAGCAGTTCTTC; CDR3 protein: CSARRETTDNEQFF
clone size: NA; V gene: TRBV6-2/TRBV6-3; J gene: TRBJ2-2; D gene: NA; CDR3 DNA: TGTGCCAGCAGGACCTCGAACACCGGGGAGCTGTTTTTT; CDR3 protein: CASRTSNTGELFF
clone size: NA; V gene: TRBV25-1; J gene: TRBJ2-7; D gene: NA; CDR3 DNA: TGTGCCAGCAGTGAATTAACCGCAGAGAGCGACGAGCAGTACTTC; CDR3 protein: CASSELTAESDEQYF
clone size: many; V gene: TRBV12-3/TRBV12-4; J gene: TRBJ2-1; D gene: TRBD2; CDR3 DNA: TGTGCCAGCAGTTTGGGGCGGGGGGCTTACAATGAGCAGTTCTTC; CDR3 protein: CASSLGRGAYNEQFF
clone size: few; V gene: TRBV7-8; J gene: TRBJ2-5; D gene: NA; CDR3 DNA: TGTGCCAGCAGCTCCACGGCGGGGTCACAAGAGACCCAGTACTTC; CDR3 protein: CASSSTAGSQETQYF
clone size: NA; V gene: TRBV28; J gene: TRBJ1-5; D gene: TRBD1; CDR3 DNA: TGTGCCAGCAGCAAACAGGGGGCAGGTGGCAATCAGCCCCAGCATTTT; CDR3 protein: CASSKQGAGGNQPQHF
clone size: NA; V gene: TRBV5-1; J gene: TRBJ2-7; D gene: TRBD2; CDR3 DNA: TGCGCCAGCAGCGCAGCGGGGGGGCCCTACGAGCAGTACTTC; CDR3 protein: CASSAAGGPYEQYF
clone size: many; V gene: TRBV11-2; J gene: TRBJ2-7; D gene: NA; CDR3 DNA: TGTGCCAGCAGCCCCCCGGGCAGGGACTACGAGCAGTACTTC; CDR3 protein: CASSPPGRDYEQYF
clone size: NA; V gene: TRBV5-1; J gene: TRBJ2-1; D gene: TRBD2; CDR3 DNA: TGCGCCAGCACCCAGCCTTGGCGGGAGAGAAGCAATGAGCAGTTCTTC; CDR3 protein: CASTQPWRERSNEQFF
clone size: NA; V gene: TRBV5-1; J gene: TRBJ1-1; D gene: TRBD1; CDR3 DNA: TGCGCCAGCAGCTCGGGGAACAGGGGCACTGAAGCTTTCTTT; CDR3 protein: CASSSGNRGTEAFF
clone size: NA; V gene: TRBV20-1; J gene: TRBJ1-5; D gene: TRBD1; CDR3 DNA: TGCAGTGCTAAGGGACAGGAATTATATAGCAATCAGCCCCAGCATTTT; CDR3 protein: CSAKGQELYSNQPQHF
clone size: NA; V gene: TRBV6-5; J gene: TRBJ2-5; D gene: TRBD2; CDR3 DNA: TGTGCCAGCAGTTATAGCGGGGGCACAGAGACCCAGTACTTC; CDR3 protein: CASSYSGGTETQYF